This entry features one TCR beta chain sequence. Its cognate antigen is unknown. The data stem from a study of CD8 T cells in Susac syndrome. Broader study findings: It was acknowledged in the study that its TCR sequencing and HLA analysis involved a relatively small number of individuals. CD8+ clones in Susac expanded most in TEMRA cells and active patients.

The CDR3 is 15 residues long. Trimming removed 5 bases at V and 0 bases at J, with 15 bases between. Germline values: CDR1 SGHRS, CDR2 YFSETQ. With random hexamers, 0.5 to 1 ug RNA was reverse transcribed. TCRdb reprocessed the immunoSEQ multiplex PCR reads with MiXCR, giving one entry per CDR3 protein. Here the sample spans approximately 94,000 distinct CDR3 sequences, 95% being singletons. The TCR was taken from a human donor with Susac syndrome. The chain uses TRBV5-1 and TRBJ2-7; D is perhaps TRBD1 or TRBD2 (5 bases each). Sequencing was performed on CD8+ T cells from PBMCs. CDR3 in amino acids: CASSPGPQRSYEQYF. The CDR3 DNA is TGCGCCAGCAGTCCGGGGCCGCAACGCTCCTACGAGCAGTACTTC.